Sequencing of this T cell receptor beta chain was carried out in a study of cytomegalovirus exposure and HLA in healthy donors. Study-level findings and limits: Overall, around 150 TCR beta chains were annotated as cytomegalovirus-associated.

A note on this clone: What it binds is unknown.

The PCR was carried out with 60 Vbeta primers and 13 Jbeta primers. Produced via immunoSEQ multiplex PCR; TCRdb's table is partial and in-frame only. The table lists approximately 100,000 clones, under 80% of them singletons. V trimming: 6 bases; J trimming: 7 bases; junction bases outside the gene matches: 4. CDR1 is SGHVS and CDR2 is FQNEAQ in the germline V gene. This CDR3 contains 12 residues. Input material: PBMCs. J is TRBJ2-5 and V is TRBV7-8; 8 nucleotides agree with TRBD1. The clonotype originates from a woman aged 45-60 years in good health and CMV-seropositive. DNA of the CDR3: TGTGCCAGCAGGACAGGGGAAGCGACCCAGTACTTC. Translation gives CASRTGEATQYF. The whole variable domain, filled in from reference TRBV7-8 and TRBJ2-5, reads GAGVSQSPRYKVAKRGQDVALRCDPISGHVSLFWYQQALGQGPEFLTYFQNEAQLDKSGLPSDRFFAERPEGSVSTLKIQRTQQEDSAVYLCASRTGEATQYFGPGTRLLVL.